The TCR beta chain under discussion was sequenced for a study of response to subunit inactivated influenza vaccine. General study findings and limits: Each seasonal influenza vaccination, the authors suggested, recruits few new T cells.

As to this clonotype: No antigen is known for it.

The germline V gene has CDR1 SGHVS and CDR2 FNYEAQ. This CDR3 contains 16 residues. Trimming removed 1 base from V and 4 bases from J; junction bases left unmatched: 4. In TCRdb, the RT-PCR reads were re-called with MiXCR into one record per CDR3 protein. The table has about 480,000 distinct CDR3 sequences, over 10% seen once. This TCR was sampled from a man aged 45-60 years who received an inactivated influenza vaccine. This chain connects TRBV7-6 to TRBJ2-2; 9 bases match TRBD2. The specimen comprised PBMCs from blood, sampled roughly 6 weeks after vaccination. In nucleotides, the CDR3 is TGTGCCAGCAGCTTAGATATTAGCGGGGGCACCGGGGAGCTGTTTTTT. It encodes CASSLDISGGTGELFF. Complete variable domain (other parts from reference TRBV7-6 and TRBJ2-2): GAGVSQSPRYKVTKRGQDVALRCDPISGHVSLYWYRQALGQGPEFLTYFNYEAQQDKSGLPNDRFSAERPEGSISTLTIQRTEQRDSAMYRCASSLDISGGTGELFFGEGSRLTVL.